This passage covers 31 T cell receptor beta chains from one sample sequenced in a study of cytomegalovirus exposure and HLA in healthy donors. With 60 Vbeta and 13 Jbeta primers, the PCR was carried out. Assay: immunoSEQ multiplex PCR; the TCRdb copy retains only in-frame clones and omits some. The sample has over 110,000 clones; 70% to 85% are singletons. The sequenced sample consisted of PBMCs. Receptors originate from a woman aged 60-70 years in good health and CMV-seropositive.

The chain couples TRBV7-9 to TRBJ2-6; TRBD2 is a possible D gene (5 bases). CDR1 SEHNR and CDR2 FQNEAQ come from the germline V gene (reference sequence). Trimming pared 5 bases from V and 1 base from J, leaving 12 bases between. This CDR3 contains 16 residues. CDR3: CASSANTGSGANVLTF. DNA of the CDR3: TGTGCCAGCAGCGCTAACACGGGATCTGGGGCCAACGTCCTGACTTTC. Full variable domain (outside the CDR3, taken from reference TRBV7-9 and TRBJ2-6): DTGVSQNPRHKITKRGQNVTFRCDPISEHNRLYWYRQTLGQGPEFLTYFQNEAQLEKSRLLSDRFSAERPKGSFSTLEIQRTEQGDSAMYLCASSANTGSGANVLTFGAGSRLTVL.

The J gene is TRBJ1-4, the V gene TRBV4-3, with unresolved D. This CDR3 has 15 residues. Germline V gene sequence: CDR1 LGHNA, CDR2 YSLEER. V lost 0 bases, J lost 8 bases, and 13 bases lay in between. This chain's CDR3 is CASSQDSLPGEKLFF. The CDR3 nucleotides read TGCGCCAGCAGCCAAGATTCCCTACCCGGGGAAAAACTGTTTTTT.

The CDR3 region is CASRLTGDETQYF. In DNA form, the CDR3 reads TGTGCCAGCAGGCTGACAGGGGACGAGACCCAGTACTTC. The V gene is TRBV6-6, the J gene TRBJ2-5; 8 nucleotides align to TRBD1. The trim removed 6 bases at V and 5 bases at J, leaving 5 bases unmatched. Germline CDR1 is MNHNY and CDR2 is SVGAGI (reference sequence). The CDR3 runs to 13 residues.

The gene calls are TRBV19 and TRBJ2-1, with 11 positions matching TRBD2. The CDR3 consists of 17 residues. CDR1 LNHDA and CDR2 SQIVND come from the germline V gene (reference sequence). V lost 3 bases and J lost 0; bases outside the gene matches: 4. The CDR3 here is CASSMLTSGSSYNEQFF. The CDR3 DNA follows: TGTGCCAGTAGTATGCTCACTAGCGGGAGCTCCTACAATGAGCAGTTCTTC.

The CDR3 here is CASGLPGLAGGRSYNEQFF. CDR3 nucleotide sequence: TGTGCTAGTGGTTTGCCGGGACTAGCGGGAGGTCGATCCTACAATGAGCAGTTCTTC. The chain carries TRBV12-5 and TRBJ2-1; 15 bases are shared with TRBD2. Losses at the gene ends were 2 bases for V and 1 base for J; bases not matched to a gene: 6. Germline lookup yields CDR1 LGHNT and CDR2 FRNRAP. This CDR3 has 19 amino acids.

This clone was seen more than once but under ten times. The chain carries TRBV5-4 and TRBJ2-7; 9 bases match TRBD1. This CDR3 has 15 residues. CDR1 and CDR2 (germline): SGHNT, YYREEE (reference sequence). Germline trimming cut 4 bases from V and 3 bases from J; bases unmatched to any gene: 8. The CDR3 protein is CASSQWNRGLYEQYF. CDR3 sequence (DNA): TGTGCCAGCAGCCAATGGAACAGGGGGCTCTACGAGCAGTACTTC.

This clone has a handful of counts. The chain is built from TRBV7-8 and TRBJ2-1; 7 nucleotides match TRBD1. The V gene end was trimmed by 4 bases and the J gene end by 0 bases; junction bases not matched to a gene: 6. Germline values: CDR1 SGHVS, CDR2 FQNEAQ. The CDR3 runs to 16 residues. CDR3 sequence (DNA): TGTGCCAGCAGCTCCCCGACAGGGAGCTCCTACAATGAGCAGTTCTTC. Protein product: CASSSPTGSSYNEQFF.

The rearrangement links TRBV5-1 to TRBJ2-7, with D possibly being TRBD2 (6 bases). The CDR3 spans 14 residues. Germline V gene sequence: CDR1 SGHRS, CDR2 YFSETQ. The germline V and J ends were trimmed by 0 bases and 3 bases, with 10 bases remaining between them. CDR3 in amino acids: CASSLGQTSYEQYF. The CDR3 DNA is TGCGCCAGCAGCTTGGGTCAGACTAGCTACGAGCAGTACTTC.

The chain recombines TRBV7-6 with TRBJ2-7; tentative D call: TRBD1 (6 bases). CDR3 size: 13 residues. Germline CDR1 and CDR2: SGHVS and FNYEAQ. Trimming took off 4 bases at V and 3 bases at J, with 10 bases between the two ends. CDR3: CASSSLDSYEQYF. Written as DNA, the CDR3 is TGTGCCAGCAGCTCCTTGGACAGCTACGAGCAGTACTTC.

The chain joins TRBV10-1 to TRBJ2-1; D possibly corresponds to TRBD2 (5 bases). Germline V CDR1 and CDR2: WNHNN, SYGVQD (reference sequence). The CDR3 spans 15 residues. V dropped 6 bases and J dropped 2 bases, with 14 bases sitting between them. The CDR3 DNA reads TGCGCCAGCAGGTCGAGAGGGTGGGCCTACAATGAGCAGTTCTTC. This gives the protein CASRSRGWAYNEQFF.

This sequence joins TRBV29-1 and TRBJ2-3; TRBD2 matches 7 bases. This CDR3 comprises 14 residues. The V segment lost 4 bases and the J segment 8 bases; nucleotides outside the gene matches: 12. CDR1 and CDR2 from the germline V gene are SQVTM and ANQGSEA. In nucleotides, the CDR3 is TGCAGCGTTGTGGCGGGAGAATATTGGGGTACGCAGTATTTT. This codes for CSVVAGEYWGTQYF.

The CDR3 nucleotides read TGTGCCAGCGCCCAGTCAGGGTCACTCAATGAGCAGTTCTTC. It translates to CASAQSGSLNEQFF. The chain recombines TRBV11-2 with TRBJ2-1; possible D gene TRBD1, 5 bases. Germline V lookup: CDR1 SGHAT, CDR2 FQNNGV. This CDR3 comprises 14 residues. The V end lost 8 bases, the J end lost 6 bases, and 17 bases lay between the germline ends.

This clone has a handful of counts. The gene calls are TRBV7-2 and TRBJ2-1, with TRBD2 identical over 8 bases. Germline V gene lookup returns CDR1 SGHTA and CDR2 FQGNSA. The CDR3 runs to 13 residues. V lost 2 bases and J lost 16; bases outside the gene matches: 10. As DNA, the CDR3 is TGTGCCAGCAGCTTAACTCAAGCGGGAGAGGGATTCTTC. It encodes CASSLTQAGEGFF.

The V call is TRBV28, the J call TRBJ1-2; the D is unclear. Germline lookup yields CDR1 MDHEN and CDR2 SYDVKM. V dropped 6 bases and J dropped 0 bases, with 20 bases sitting between them. The CDR3 is made up of 17 amino acids. This chain's CDR3 is CASSPMRFWPTNYGYTF. The CDR3 nucleotides are TGTGCCAGCAGCCCTATGAGGTTTTGGCCCACTAACTATGGCTACACCTTC.

V usage is TRBV29-1 and J usage is TRBJ2-5; 11 nucleotides agree with TRBD1. The DNA end is more similar to TRBJ2-7, so the J call may be wrong. There are 14 residues in the CDR3. Per germline, CDR1 SQVTM and CDR2 ANQGSEA. The CDR3 loop is CSVRGKGTGGEQYF. The CDR3 DNA follows: TGCAGCGTTCGTGGGAAAGGGACAGGGGGCGAGCAGTACTTC.

This rearrangement joins TRBV6-1 to TRBJ2-2; 14 bases fit TRBD2. Germline assignment: CDR1 MNHNS and CDR2 SASEGT. This CDR3 region has 15 residues. The V and J ends lost 5 bases and 7 bases, in that order; junction bases with no gene match: 3. The DNA of the CDR3 is TGTGCCAGCAGTCGGACTAGCGGGAGGATCGGGGAGCTGTTTTTT. This codes for CASSRTSGRIGELFF.

V is TRBV4-3 and J is TRBJ2-3, with 13 bases aligning to TRBD2. This CDR3 region has 18 residues. Unmatched junction bases numbered 10, after V lost 2 bases and J lost 5 bases. Germline V gene lookup returns CDR1 LGHNA and CDR2 YSLEER. The CDR3 protein is CASSQPSGLAGVRDTQYF. The CDR3 coding sequence is TGCGCCAGCAGCCAACCCTCCGGACTAGCGGGAGTGAGAGATACGCAGTATTTT.

By sample fraction, this clone is medium-sized. This chain connects TRBV6-5 to TRBJ2-7; 8 bases agree with TRBD1. CDR1 is MNHEY, CDR2 SVGAGI, per germline. V shed 6 bases, J shed 6 bases, and the junction held 7 bases outside the gene matches. This CDR3 is 13 amino acids long. The CDR3 is CASRLIQGGEQYF. CDR3 bases: TGTGCCAGCAGATTAATACAGGGGGGCGAGCAGTACTTC.

This chain links TRBV29-1 with TRBJ2-3; D is possibly TRBD2 (6 bases). The V and J ends lost 5 bases and 0 bases respectively, with 18 bases between them. Germline V gene lookup returns CDR1 SQVTM and CDR2 ANQGSEA. The CDR3 totals 16 residues. CDR3 coding DNA: TGCAGCGTTAGAGGAGGGCCTCATTGGAGCACAGATACGCAGTATTTT. Translating gives CSVRGGPHWSTDTQYF.

On this clone: A junction boundary mismatches the germline segment, possibly from a read error. The rearrangement joins TRBV27 to TRBJ2-2, with D possibly being TRBD1 (6 bases). Germline CDR1 MNHEY, CDR2 SMNVEV (reference sequence). The CDR3 length is 14 residues. The CDR3 sequence: CASTLQGYTGELFF. CDR3 sequence (DNA): TGTGCCAGCACTTTACAGGGTTACACCGGGGAGCTGTTTTTT.

This rearrangement joins TRBV19 to TRBJ1-1; D not resolved. The CDR3 runs to 13 residues. CDR1 is LNHDA and CDR2 is SQIVND in the germline V gene (reference sequence). V was trimmed by 0 bases and J by 11 bases, leaving 13 bases between them. The CDR3 DNA follows: TGTGCCAGTAGTATAGATTTGCGGCGAAGGGCTTTCTTT. The encoded protein is CASSIDLRRRAFF.

The V gene is TRBV2, the J gene TRBJ2-5; tentatively, D is TRBD1 (6 bases). Germline CDR1 and CDR2: SNHLY and FYNNEI. The V end was cut by 3 bases, the J end by 2 bases, with 13 bases between. CDR3 size: 15 residues. DNA for the CDR3: TGTGCCAGCAGTGACAGGGGCATCGGTCAAGAGACCCAGTACTTC. Translating gives CASSDRGIGQETQYF.

The V gene is TRBV5-1, the J gene TRBJ2-7, with 7 bases fitting TRBD2. CDR3 length: 14 amino acids. V shed 0 bases, J shed 1 base, and the junction held 1 base outside the gene matches. CDR1 is SGHRS and CDR2 is YFSETQ in the germline V gene. This CDR3 is CASSLGGGSYEQYF. The CDR3 nucleotides are TGCGCCAGCAGCTTGGGCGGGGGTTCCTACGAGCAGTACTTC.

The chain uses TRBV18 and TRBJ1-1; the D gene is possibly TRBD1 (5 bases). V was shortened by 3 bases and J by 3 bases, with 11 bases between the two germline ends. Germline loops: CDR1 KGHSH, CDR2 LQKENI. The CDR3 has 14 amino acids. The chain's CDR3 is CASSPGGGDTEAFF. In DNA form, the CDR3 reads TGTGCCAGCTCACCCGGGGGAGGGGACACTGAAGCTTTCTTT.

The chain recombines TRBV4-3 with TRBJ2-2; perhaps TRBD1 as D (5 bases). The V end lost 0 bases, the J end lost 5 bases, and 10 bases lay between the germline ends. This CDR3 spans 15 amino acids. Germline values: CDR1 LGHNA, CDR2 YSLEER. CDR3 in amino acids: CASSQEGPVTGELFF. The CDR3 region has the DNA TGCGCCAGCAGCCAAGAGGGGCCAGTTACCGGGGAGCTGTTTTTT.

The rearrangement links TRBV5-1 to TRBJ2-6, with D possibly being TRBD2 (6 bases). Germline CDR1 is SGHRS and CDR2 is YFSETQ. This CDR3 is 18 amino acids long. V was shortened by 7 bases and J by 0 bases, with 20 bases between the two germline ends. The CDR3 spells CASGPLPGANSGANVLTF. The CDR3 DNA follows: TGCGCCAGCGGACCCCTTCCGGGAGCGAACTCTGGGGCCAACGTCCTGACTTTC.

The chain has TRBV7-6 and TRBJ2-1; D remains unclear. The V end was cut by 4 bases, the J end by 7 bases, with 8 bases between. The CDR3 spans 12 residues. Germline CDR1 SGHVS, CDR2 FNYEAQ. The CDR3 is CASSSLRNEQFF. CDR3 nucleotide sequence: TGTGCCAGCAGCTCGCTTCGGAATGAGCAGTTCTTC.

This rearrangement joins TRBV9 to TRBJ2-3; 8 bases map to TRBD2. The germline gives CDR1 SGDLS, CDR2 YYNGEE. Trimming at V came to 0 bases and at J to 4 bases, leaving 1 base not matched to a gene. The length of the CDR3 is 14 residues. Here the CDR3 reads CASSVAGGSDTQYF. The CDR3 DNA sequence: TGTGCCAGCAGCGTAGCGGGAGGGTCAGATACGCAGTATTTT.

V is TRBV27 and J is TRBJ2-7; D possibly corresponds to TRBD1 (6 bases). This CDR3 region has 15 residues. Deletions cut 2 bases from V and 2 bases from J, with 13 bases between. The germline V gene encodes CDR1 MNHEY and CDR2 SMNVEV (reference sequence). The CDR3 loop reads CASSLSPGAPYEQYF. CDR3 nucleotide sequence: TGTGCCAGCAGTTTAAGTCCAGGGGCCCCCTACGAGCAGTACTTC.

The V gene is TRBV14, the J gene TRBJ2-2; D gene ambiguous. V lost 2 bases and J lost 5, with 6 bases in between. The CDR3 runs 13 residues. Per germline, CDR1 SGHDN and CDR2 FVKESK. The CDR3 sequence: CASSQYRTGELFF. The CDR3 DNA reads TGTGCCAGCAGCCAATATAGAACCGGGGAGCTGTTTTTT.

For this clone: Sequence at one end of the junction differs from germline and may be a read error. The chain combines TRBV7-9 with TRBJ1-2; D is perhaps TRBD1 (5 bases). Germline CDR1 and CDR2: SEHNR and FQNEAQ (reference sequence). The CDR3 is made up of 18 amino acids. The CDR3: CSSSLAFPGPTANYGYTF. CDR3 sequence (DNA): TGTTCCAGCAGCTTAGCCTTTCCCGGGCCGACAGCTAACTATGGCTACACCTTC.